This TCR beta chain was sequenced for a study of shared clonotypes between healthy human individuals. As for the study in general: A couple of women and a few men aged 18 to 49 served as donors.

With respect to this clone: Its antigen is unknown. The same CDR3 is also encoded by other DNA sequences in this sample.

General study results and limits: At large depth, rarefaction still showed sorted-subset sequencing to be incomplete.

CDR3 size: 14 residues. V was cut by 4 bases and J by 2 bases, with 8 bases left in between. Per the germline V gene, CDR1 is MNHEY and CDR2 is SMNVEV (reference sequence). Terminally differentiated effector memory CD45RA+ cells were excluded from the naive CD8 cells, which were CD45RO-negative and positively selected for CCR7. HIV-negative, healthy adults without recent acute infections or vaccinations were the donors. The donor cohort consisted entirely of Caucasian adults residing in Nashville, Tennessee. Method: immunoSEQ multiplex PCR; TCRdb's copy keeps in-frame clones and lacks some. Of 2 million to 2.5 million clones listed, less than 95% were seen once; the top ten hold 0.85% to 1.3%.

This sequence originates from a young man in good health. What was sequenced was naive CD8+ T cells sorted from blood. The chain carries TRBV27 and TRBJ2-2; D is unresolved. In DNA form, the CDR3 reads TGTGCCAGCAGTTACGGCTCCAACACCGGGGAGCTGTTTTTT. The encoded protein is CASSYGSNTGELFF.